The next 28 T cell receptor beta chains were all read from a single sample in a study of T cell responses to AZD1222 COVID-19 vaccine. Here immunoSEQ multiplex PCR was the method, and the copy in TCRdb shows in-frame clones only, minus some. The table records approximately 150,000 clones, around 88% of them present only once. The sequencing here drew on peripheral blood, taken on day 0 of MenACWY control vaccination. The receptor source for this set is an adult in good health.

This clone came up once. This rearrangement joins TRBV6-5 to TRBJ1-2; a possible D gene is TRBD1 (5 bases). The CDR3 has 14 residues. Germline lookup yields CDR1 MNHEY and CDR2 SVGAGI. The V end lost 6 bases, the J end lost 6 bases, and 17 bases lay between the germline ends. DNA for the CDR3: TGTGCCAGCAGGAGGGGCGGAACAAAGGATGGCTACACCTTC. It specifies CASRRGGTKDGYTF.

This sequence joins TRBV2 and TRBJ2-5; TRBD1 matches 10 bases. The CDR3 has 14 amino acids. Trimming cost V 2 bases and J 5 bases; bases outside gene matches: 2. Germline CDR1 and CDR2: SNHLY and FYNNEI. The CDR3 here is CASSEMGQGETQYF. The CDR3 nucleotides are TGTGCCAGCAGTGAAATGGGACAGGGGGAGACCCAGTACTTC.

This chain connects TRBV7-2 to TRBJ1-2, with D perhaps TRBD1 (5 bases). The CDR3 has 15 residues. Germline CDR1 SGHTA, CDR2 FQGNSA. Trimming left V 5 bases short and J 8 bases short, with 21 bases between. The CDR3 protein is CASSPPGSLSLGYTF. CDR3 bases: TGTGCCAGCAGCCCCCCAGGGAGTTTATCATTGGGCTACACCTTC.

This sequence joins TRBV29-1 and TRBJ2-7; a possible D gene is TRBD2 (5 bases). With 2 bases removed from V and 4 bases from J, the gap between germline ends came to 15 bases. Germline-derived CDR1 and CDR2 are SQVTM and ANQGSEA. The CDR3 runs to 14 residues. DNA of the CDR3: TGCAGCGTTGAATACGAGGGTTTTGATTACGAGCAGTACTTC. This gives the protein CSVEYEGFDYEQYF.

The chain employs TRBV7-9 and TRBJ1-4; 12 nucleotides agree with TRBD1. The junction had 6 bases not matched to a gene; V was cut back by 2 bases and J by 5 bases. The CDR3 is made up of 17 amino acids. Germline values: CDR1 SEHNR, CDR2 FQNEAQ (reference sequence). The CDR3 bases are TGTGCCAGCAGCTTACCGGGACAGGGGGCCCAGAATGAAAAACTGTTTTTT. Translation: CASSLPGQGAQNEKLFF.

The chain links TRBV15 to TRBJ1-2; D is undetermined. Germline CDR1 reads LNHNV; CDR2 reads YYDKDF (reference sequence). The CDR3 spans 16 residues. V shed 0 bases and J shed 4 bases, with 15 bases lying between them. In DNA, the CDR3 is TGTGCCACCAGCAGAGATAGGGCGGGATCTGGCTATGGCTACACCTTC. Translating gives CATSRDRAGSGYGYTF.

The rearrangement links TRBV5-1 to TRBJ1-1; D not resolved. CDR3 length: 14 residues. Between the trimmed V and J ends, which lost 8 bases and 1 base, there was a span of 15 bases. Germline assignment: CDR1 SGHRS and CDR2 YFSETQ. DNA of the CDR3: TGCGCCAGTAAGACCGGGTCGGAGAACACTGAAGCTTTCTTT. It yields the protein CASKTGSENTEAFF.

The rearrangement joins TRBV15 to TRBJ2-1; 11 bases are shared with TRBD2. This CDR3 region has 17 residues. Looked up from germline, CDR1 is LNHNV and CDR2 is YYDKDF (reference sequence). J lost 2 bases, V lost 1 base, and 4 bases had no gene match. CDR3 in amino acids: CATSRAQLAGAYNEQFF. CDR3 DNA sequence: TGTGCCACCAGCAGAGCCCAACTAGCGGGGGCCTACAATGAGCAGTTCTTC.

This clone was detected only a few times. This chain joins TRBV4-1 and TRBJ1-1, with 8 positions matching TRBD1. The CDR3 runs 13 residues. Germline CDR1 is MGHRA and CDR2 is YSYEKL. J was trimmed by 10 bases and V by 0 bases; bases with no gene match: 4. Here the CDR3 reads CASSQDDRGPAFF. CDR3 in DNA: TGCGCCAGCAGCCAAGATGACAGGGGACCAGCTTTCTTT.

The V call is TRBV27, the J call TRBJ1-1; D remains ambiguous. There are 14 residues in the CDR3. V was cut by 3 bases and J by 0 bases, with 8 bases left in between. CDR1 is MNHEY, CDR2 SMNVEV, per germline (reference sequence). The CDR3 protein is CASSFRRMNTEAFF. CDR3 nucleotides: TGTGCCAGCAGTTTTCGACGGATGAACACTGAAGCTTTCTTT.

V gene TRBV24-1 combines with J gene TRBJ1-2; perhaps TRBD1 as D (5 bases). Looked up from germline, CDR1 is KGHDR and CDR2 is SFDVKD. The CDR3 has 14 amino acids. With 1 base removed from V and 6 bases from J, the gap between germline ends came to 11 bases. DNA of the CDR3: TGTGCCACCAGTGATTTCACCGGGGGAAATGGCTACACCTTC. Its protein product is CATSDFTGGNGYTF.

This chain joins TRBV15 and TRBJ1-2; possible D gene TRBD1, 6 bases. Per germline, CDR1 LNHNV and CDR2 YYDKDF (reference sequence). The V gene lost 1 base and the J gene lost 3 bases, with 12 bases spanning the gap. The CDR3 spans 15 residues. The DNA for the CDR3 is TGTGCCACCAGCAGAGTGGCCAGGGGAGACTATGGCTACACCTTC. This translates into CATSRVARGDYGYTF.

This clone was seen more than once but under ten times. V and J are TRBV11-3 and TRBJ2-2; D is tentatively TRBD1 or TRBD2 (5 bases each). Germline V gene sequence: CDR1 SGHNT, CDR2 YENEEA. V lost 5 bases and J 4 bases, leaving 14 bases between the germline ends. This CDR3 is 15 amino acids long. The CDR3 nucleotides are TGTGCCAGCAGCCTAATTTCAGGGAGCACCGGGGAGCTGTTTTTT. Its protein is CASSLISGSTGELFF.

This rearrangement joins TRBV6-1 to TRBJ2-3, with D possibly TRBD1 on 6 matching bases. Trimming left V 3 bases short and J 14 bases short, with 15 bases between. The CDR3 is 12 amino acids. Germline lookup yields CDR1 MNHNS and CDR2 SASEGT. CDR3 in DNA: TGTGCCAGCAGTGATTCAGCCGGGACACGGTATTTT. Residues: CASSDSAGTRYF.

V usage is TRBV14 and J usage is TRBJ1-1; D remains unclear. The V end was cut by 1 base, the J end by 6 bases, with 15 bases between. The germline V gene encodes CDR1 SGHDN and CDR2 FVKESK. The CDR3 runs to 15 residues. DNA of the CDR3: TGTGCCAGCAGCCAAGGCACGGCCCTCGACGCTGAAGCTTTCTTT. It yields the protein CASSQGTALDAEAFF.

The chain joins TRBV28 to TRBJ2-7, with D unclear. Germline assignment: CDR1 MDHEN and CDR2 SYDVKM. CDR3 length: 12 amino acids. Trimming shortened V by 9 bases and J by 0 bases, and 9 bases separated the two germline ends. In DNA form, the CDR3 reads TGTGCCAGTGCGACTGGCTCCTACGAGCAGTACTTC. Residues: CASATGSYEQYF.

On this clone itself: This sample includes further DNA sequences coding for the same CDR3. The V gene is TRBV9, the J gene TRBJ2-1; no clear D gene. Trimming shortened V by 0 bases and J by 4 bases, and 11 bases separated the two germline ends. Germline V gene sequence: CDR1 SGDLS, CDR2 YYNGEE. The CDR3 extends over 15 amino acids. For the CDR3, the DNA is TGTGCCAGCAGCGTAGGGGCTGGCGCGTACAATGAGCAGTTCTTC. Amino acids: CASSVGAGAYNEQFF.

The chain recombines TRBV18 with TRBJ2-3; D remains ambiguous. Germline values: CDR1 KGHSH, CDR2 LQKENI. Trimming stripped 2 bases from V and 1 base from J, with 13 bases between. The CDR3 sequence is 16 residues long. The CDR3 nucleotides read TGTGCCAGCTCACCATCGCAGCGCCACGGCACAGATACGCAGTATTTT. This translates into CASSPSQRHGTDTQYF.

CDR3 bases: TGTGCCAGCAGCTACGCCCGGACTAGCCAAGAGACCCAGTACTTC. This translates into CASSYARTSQETQYF. This chain links TRBV7-6 with TRBJ2-5; TRBD2 agrees at 7 bases. This CDR3 is 15 amino acids long. CDR1 is SGHVS and CDR2 is FNYEAQ in the germline V gene. After removal of 4 bases from V and 1 base from J, the junction contained 6 bases not matched to a gene.

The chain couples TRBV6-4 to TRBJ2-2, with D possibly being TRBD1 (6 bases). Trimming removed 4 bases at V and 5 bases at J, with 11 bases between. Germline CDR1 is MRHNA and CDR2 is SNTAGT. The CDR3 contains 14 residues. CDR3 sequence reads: CASSVADRTGELFF. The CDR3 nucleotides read TGTGCCAGCAGTGTTGCAGACAGGACCGGGGAGCTGTTTTTT.

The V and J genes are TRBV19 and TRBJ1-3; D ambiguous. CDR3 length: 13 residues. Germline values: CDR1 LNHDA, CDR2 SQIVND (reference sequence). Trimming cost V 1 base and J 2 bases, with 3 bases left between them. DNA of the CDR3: TGTGCCAGTAGTATAGTAGCTGGAAACACCATATATTTT. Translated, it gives CASSIVAGNTIYF.

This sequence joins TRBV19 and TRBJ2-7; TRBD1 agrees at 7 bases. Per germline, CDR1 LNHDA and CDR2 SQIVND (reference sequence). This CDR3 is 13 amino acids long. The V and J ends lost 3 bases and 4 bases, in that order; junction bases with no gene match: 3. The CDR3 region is CASSIEGQYEQYF. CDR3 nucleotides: TGTGCCAGTAGTATCGAGGGACAGTACGAGCAGTACTTC. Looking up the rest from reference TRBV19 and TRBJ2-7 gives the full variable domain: DGGITQSPKYLFRKEGQNVTLSCEQNLNHDAMYWYRQDPGQGLRLIYYSQIVNDFQKGDIAEGYSVSREKKESFPLTVTSAQKNPTAFYLCASSIEGQYEQYFGPGTRLTVT.

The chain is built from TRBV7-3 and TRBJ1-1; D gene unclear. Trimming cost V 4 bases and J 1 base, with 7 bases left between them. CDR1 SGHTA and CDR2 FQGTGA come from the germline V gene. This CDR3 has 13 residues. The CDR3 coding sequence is TGTGCCAGCAGCTCGCGACGGAACACTGAAGCTTTCTTT. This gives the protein CASSSRRNTEAFF.

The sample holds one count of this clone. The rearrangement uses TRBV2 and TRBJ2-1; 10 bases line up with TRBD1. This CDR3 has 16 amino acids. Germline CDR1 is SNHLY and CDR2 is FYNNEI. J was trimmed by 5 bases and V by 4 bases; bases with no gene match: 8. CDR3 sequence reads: CASSGRTGGNHNEQFF. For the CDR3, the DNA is TGTGCCAGCAGTGGGAGGACAGGGGGGAACCACAATGAGCAGTTCTTC. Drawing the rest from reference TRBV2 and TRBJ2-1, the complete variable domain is EPEVTQTPSHQVTQMGQEVILRCVPISNHLYFYWYRQILGQKVEFLVSFYNNEISEKSEIFDDQFSVERPDGSNFTLKIRSTKLEDSAMYFCASSGRTGGNHNEQFFGPGTRLTVL.

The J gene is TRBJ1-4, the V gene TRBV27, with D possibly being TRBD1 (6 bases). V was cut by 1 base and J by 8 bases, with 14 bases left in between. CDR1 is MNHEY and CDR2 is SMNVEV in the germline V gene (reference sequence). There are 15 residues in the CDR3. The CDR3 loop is CASSLFQGLGEKLFF. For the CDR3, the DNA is TGTGCCAGCAGTTTATTTCAGGGGCTAGGAGAAAAACTGTTTTTT.

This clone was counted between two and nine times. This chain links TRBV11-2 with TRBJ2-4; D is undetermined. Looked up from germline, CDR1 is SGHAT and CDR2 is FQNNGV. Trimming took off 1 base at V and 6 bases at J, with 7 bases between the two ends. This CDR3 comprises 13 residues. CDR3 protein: CASSLGPGNIQYF. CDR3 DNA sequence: TGTGCCAGCAGCTTAGGTCCGGGAAACATTCAGTACTTC.

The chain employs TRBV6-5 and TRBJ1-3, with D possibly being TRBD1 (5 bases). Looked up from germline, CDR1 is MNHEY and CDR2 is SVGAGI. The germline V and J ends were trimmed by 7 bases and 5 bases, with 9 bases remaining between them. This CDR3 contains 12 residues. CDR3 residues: CASTRERNTIYF. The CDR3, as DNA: TGTGCCAGCACCAGGGAAAGAAACACCATATATTTT.

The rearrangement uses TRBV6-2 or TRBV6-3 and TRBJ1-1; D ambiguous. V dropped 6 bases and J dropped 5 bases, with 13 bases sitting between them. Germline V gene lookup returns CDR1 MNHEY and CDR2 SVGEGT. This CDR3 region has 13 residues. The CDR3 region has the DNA TGTGCCAGCAGCCTCTGGGTGGGGACTGAAGCTTTCTTT. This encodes CASSLWVGTEAFF.